The 26 T cell receptor beta chains below come from one sample, sequenced in a study of regulatory T cells in long-lasting Graves disease. Building the TCR beta libraries relied on iRepertoire HTBI primers, and CDR3 regions underwent Arm-PCR. A single record per CDR3 protein comes from TCRdb applying MiXCR to the multiplex PCR reads. Among approximately 500,000 distinct CDR3 sequences listed, around a fifth were seen once. Time point indicated: persistent/refractory GD, antithyroid drugs over 5 years with positive TRAb. TCR sequences were obtained from RNA taken from PBMCs. This specimen was peripheral blood mononuclear cells (PBMCs), taken when the disease was refractory, from a patient treated with antithyroid drugs. The receptors derive from a female donor with Graves disease.

The chain combines TRBV7-2 with TRBJ2-7; 9 bases fit TRBD2. CDR3 length: 15 amino acids. The germline CDR1 and CDR2 sequences are SGHTA and FQGNSA. Trimming at V came to 1 base and at J to 2 bases, leaving 3 bases not matched to a gene. CDR3 nucleotide sequence: TGTGCCAGCAGCTTAGTGACTAGCGGAGCCTACGAGCAGTACTTC. Its protein product is CASSLVTSGAYEQYF.

This clonotype has just a few counts. This chain joins TRBV19 and TRBJ2-2; unclear D gene. The CDR3 extends over 14 amino acids. Germline CDR1 is LNHDA and CDR2 is SQIVND (reference sequence). Trimming left V 5 bases short and J 4 bases short, with 11 bases between. The CDR3 DNA sequence: TGTGCCAGTAGTTCGGCAGGCAGCACCGGGGAGCTGTTTTTT. Translating gives CASSSAGSTGELFF.

This clonotype was observed at least ten times. The genes are TRBV20-1 and TRBJ1-4; D gene uncertain. CDR3 length: 15 amino acids. In germline, CDR1 is DFQATT, CDR2 SNEGSKA (reference sequence). V was pared by 0 bases and J by 8 bases, with 16 bases between. In DNA form, the CDR3 reads TGCAGTGCTAGAGATTGGCCACGGGGAGAAGAAAAACTGTTTTTT. This translates into CSARDWPRGEEKLFF.

This clonotype was found many times. The chain joins TRBV6-1 to TRBJ2-2; a weak D match, TRBD1 (6 bases). The CDR3 sequence is 14 residues long. Deletions cut 5 bases from V and 3 bases from J, with 10 bases between. Looked up from germline, CDR1 is MNHNS and CDR2 is SASEGT. CDR3 sequence reads: CASSQQGYTGELFF. The DNA of the CDR3 is TGTGCCAGCAGTCAACAGGGATACACCGGGGAGCTGTTTTTT.

With respect to this clonotype: A read error may be the cause here, since a much bigger clone is one base away. The chain has TRBV12-5 and TRBJ1-5, with 7 bases aligning to TRBD1. Germline CDR1 and CDR2: LGHNT and FRNRAP. This CDR3 has 15 residues. CDR3 sequence (DNA): TGTGCTAGTGGGGACAGGTTAAATAGCAGTCAGCCCCAGCATTTT. Its protein is CASGDRLNSSQPQHF.

This clonotype was observed many times. The chain couples TRBV28 to TRBJ1-2; D is possibly TRBD1 (5 bases). The ends were cut back, 7 bases at V and 4 bases at J, with 16 bases in the middle. CDR1 MDHEN and CDR2 SYDVKM come from the germline V gene. The CDR3 is 14 amino acids. CDR3 region: CASTPSGGTYGYTF. The DNA for the CDR3 is TGTGCCAGCACCCCCTCCGGGGGGACCTATGGCTACACCTTC.

This clonotype was counted ten times or more. The chain has TRBV7-2 and TRBJ1-1; TRBD1 might be the D (6 bases). The CDR3 is 14 amino acids. V lost 2 bases and J lost 1, with 8 bases in between. The germline CDR1 and CDR2 sequences are SGHTA and FQGNSA. CDR3 sequence: CASSLLTGNTEAFF. The CDR3 nucleotides read TGTGCCAGCAGCTTACTGACAGGGAACACTGAAGCTTTCTTT. The variable domain in full, with the rest retrieved from reference TRBV7-2 and TRBJ1-1, is GAGVSQSPSNKVTEKGKDVELRCDPISGHTALYWYRQSLGQGLEFLIYFQGNSAPDKSGLPSDRFSAERTGGSVSTLTIQRTQQEDSAVYLCASSLLTGNTEAFFGQGTRLTVV.

This clonotype was seen repeatedly, ten times or more. The gene calls are TRBV11-2 and TRBJ1-1; the match to TRBD1 covers 8 bases. The trim removed 3 bases at V and 4 bases at J, leaving 4 bases unmatched. There are 14 residues in the CDR3. Looked up from germline, CDR1 is SGHAT and CDR2 is FQNNGV. For the CDR3, the DNA is TGTGCCAGCAGCTTCGCGGACAGGGTCACTGAAGCTTTCTTT. This translates into CASSFADRVTEAFF.

In this sample, this clonotype turned up many times. This chain links TRBV25-1 with TRBJ2-4; TRBD2 might be the D (6 bases). V shed 6 bases and J shed 5 bases, with 17 bases lying between them. The CDR3 totals 15 residues. Per germline, CDR1 MGHDK and CDR2 SYGVNS. The CDR3 DNA reads TGTGCCAGCAGGCCAATGGGGGGAGACGAAAACATTCAGTACTTC. Its translation is CASRPMGGDENIQYF.

This clonotype was counted a few times. The genes are TRBV30 and TRBJ1-2; no clear D gene. CDR1 and CDR2 from the germline V gene are GTSNPN and SVGIG (reference sequence). The CDR3 consists of 13 residues. V was trimmed by 0 bases and J by 1 base, leaving 6 bases between them. CDR3 DNA sequence: TGTGCCTGGAGTGTAAGGAGTAACTATGGCTACACCTTC. It encodes CAWSVRSNYGYTF.

The chain carries TRBV28 and TRBJ1-4; 10 bases are shared with TRBD1. Trimming took 6 bases from V and 6 from J; bases not matched to a gene: 10. Per germline, CDR1 MDHEN and CDR2 SYDVKM. The CDR3 has 16 amino acids. CDR3 nucleotides: TGTGCCAGCAGGGGCCTCCCCGGGACAGGGGATGAAAAACTGTTTTTT. It codes for CASRGLPGTGDEKLFF.

The rearrangement links TRBV19 to TRBJ2-2; 9 nucleotides line up with TRBD2. The CDR3 runs to 13 residues. After removal of 8 bases from V and 8 bases from J, the junction contained 6 bases not matched to a gene. The V gene's germline CDR1 is LNHDA and CDR2 SQIVND (reference sequence). The CDR3 protein is CASRREGNGELFF. CDR3 nucleotides: TGTGCCAGTCGGCGGGAGGGCAATGGGGAGCTGTTTTTT.

This clonotype was counted many times. CDR3 amino acids: CASSLVTSSYNEQFF. The CDR3 DNA reads TGTGCCAGCAGCTTAGTCACGAGCTCCTACAATGAGCAGTTCTTC. The gene calls are TRBV7-8 and TRBJ2-1; no firm D call. The CDR3 has 15 amino acids. CDR1 is SGHVS, CDR2 FQNEAQ, per germline. V was shortened by 1 base and J by 0 bases, with 7 bases between the two germline ends.

Ten or more counts support this clonotype. The chain combines TRBV28 with TRBJ2-5; 9 bases align to TRBD1. The CDR3 totals 16 residues. Unmatched junction bases numbered 6, after V lost 2 bases and J lost 2 bases. CDR1 is MDHEN and CDR2 is SYDVKM in the germline V gene. This CDR3 reads CASSLGGQGFQETQYF. CDR3 DNA: TGTGCCAGCAGTTTAGGGGGACAGGGTTTTCAAGAGACCCAGTACTTC.

The chain carries TRBV20-1 and TRBJ2-7, with TRBD2 identical over 10 bases. J gave up 5 bases and V 6 bases, and 13 bases lay outside the gene matches. The germline gives CDR1 DFQATT, CDR2 SNEGSKA (reference sequence). CDR3 size: 15 residues. The CDR3 here is CSATGFSGRLDEQYF. For the CDR3, the DNA is TGCAGTGCCACAGGATTTAGCGGGAGGCTGGACGAGCAGTACTTC.

This clonotype was seen once. The V gene is TRBV7-9, the J gene TRBJ2-5; D is possibly TRBD1 or TRBD2 (6 bases each). There are 14 residues in the CDR3. The germline V and J ends were trimmed by 6 bases and 7 bases, with 18 bases remaining between them. Germline loops: CDR1 SEHNR, CDR2 FQNEAQ (reference sequence). For the CDR3, the DNA is TGTGCCAGCAGACTAACAGGGTCGGAGGGGACCCAGTACTTC. Translation gives CASRLTGSEGTQYF.

This clonotype has at least ten counts. The chain joins TRBV7-2 to TRBJ1-1, with a possible D match to TRBD1 (5 bases). The V and J ends lost 5 bases and 4 bases respectively, with 14 bases between them. The CDR3 is 14 amino acids. Germline loops: CDR1 SGHTA, CDR2 FQGNSA. CDR3 nucleotide sequence: TGTGCCAGCAGCACGATGGGGGTTAGCACTGAAGCTTTCTTT. Residues: CASSTMGVSTEAFF.

This clonotype has a count of ten or more. The genes are TRBV28 and TRBJ1-1; D may be TRBD1 (6 bases). Germline values: CDR1 MDHEN, CDR2 SYDVKM. V gave up 5 bases and J gave up 0 bases, with 13 bases separating them. The CDR3 runs to 15 residues. The CDR3 DNA reads TGTGCCAGCAGTAGAGACAGGATTTTGAACACTGAAGCTTTCTTT. Translating it yields CASSRDRILNTEAFF.

CDR3 in DNA: TGTGCCAGCAGCGCCCGAGGACAGAGCCTCCAAGAGACCCAGTACTTC. This encodes CASSARGQSLQETQYF. The chain uses TRBV11-2 and TRBJ2-5; the D gene is possibly TRBD1 (6 bases). Trimming took 5 bases from V and 1 from J, leaving 17 bases between them. This CDR3 region has 16 residues. The germline V gene has CDR1 SGHAT and CDR2 FQNNGV.

In nucleotides, the CDR3 is TGTGCCAGCAGTTACGGGGGGAGCGGAAAGTACGAGCAGTACTTC. This codes for CASSYGGSGKYEQYF. The rearrangement joins TRBV6-2 or TRBV6-3 to TRBJ2-7; D perhaps matches TRBD2 (6 bases). This CDR3 is built from 15 residues. V gave up 2 bases and J gave up 4 bases, with 15 bases separating them. Germline assignment: CDR1 MNHEY and CDR2 SVGEGT.

The J gene is TRBJ2-1, the V gene TRBV29-1; D gene uncertain. The CDR3 contains 13 residues. Trimming shortened V by 4 bases and J by 2 bases, and 9 bases separated the two germline ends. In germline, CDR1 is SQVTM, CDR2 ANQGSEA. DNA of the CDR3: TGCAGCGTTGGAGGATTCGCCTACAATGAGCAGTTCTTC. Amino acids: CSVGGFAYNEQFF.

The rearrangement joins TRBV7-9 to TRBJ1-5, with D unclear. Germline CDR1 is SEHNR and CDR2 is FQNEAQ (reference sequence). CDR3 length equals 14 residues. V was pared by 4 bases and J by 3 bases, with 10 bases between. CDR3 sequence reads: CASSSPGDNQPQHF. CDR3 sequence (DNA): TGTGCCAGCAGCTCCCCCGGGGACAATCAGCCCCAGCATTTT.

The CDR3 here is CASSFGYTDTQYF. As DNA, the CDR3 is TGTGCCAGCAGTTTCGGGTACACAGATACGCAGTATTTT. The rearrangement links TRBV7-3 to TRBJ2-3; D not certain. CDR1 is SGHTA, CDR2 FQGTGA, per germline. V shed 6 bases and J shed 2 bases, with 9 bases lying between them. This CDR3 spans 13 amino acids.

This clonotype was counted many times. This chain connects TRBV29-1 to TRBJ1-1; a weak D match, TRBD1 (5 bases). CDR1 SQVTM and CDR2 ANQGSEA come from the germline V gene. The CDR3 extends over 12 amino acids. Trimming cost V 7 bases and J 2 bases, with 11 bases left between them. The CDR3 here is CSATTVNTEAFF. The DNA for the CDR3 is TGCAGCGCTACGACAGTTAACACTGAAGCTTTCTTT.

This clonotype has ten or more counts. The CDR3 region has the DNA TGTGCCACGGGCTATGTTTCTGGCACTGAAGCTTTCTTT. Amino acids: CATGYVSGTEAFF. The chain has TRBV12-3 or TRBV12-4 and TRBJ1-1; D ambiguous. There are 13 residues in the CDR3. The V end lost 10 bases, the J end lost 4 bases, and 16 bases lay between the germline ends.

This clonotype was counted ten times or more. V is TRBV10-3 and J is TRBJ1-4; D gene ambiguous. Germline V gene data show CDR1 as ENHRY and CDR2 as SYGVKD. V was shortened by 0 bases and J by 8 bases, with 13 bases between the two germline ends. CDR3 length: 15 residues. The CDR3 nucleotides are TGTGCCATCAGTGAGTCGCAGGTTGCCAACGAAAAACTGTTTTTT. Translated, it gives CAISESQVANEKLFF.